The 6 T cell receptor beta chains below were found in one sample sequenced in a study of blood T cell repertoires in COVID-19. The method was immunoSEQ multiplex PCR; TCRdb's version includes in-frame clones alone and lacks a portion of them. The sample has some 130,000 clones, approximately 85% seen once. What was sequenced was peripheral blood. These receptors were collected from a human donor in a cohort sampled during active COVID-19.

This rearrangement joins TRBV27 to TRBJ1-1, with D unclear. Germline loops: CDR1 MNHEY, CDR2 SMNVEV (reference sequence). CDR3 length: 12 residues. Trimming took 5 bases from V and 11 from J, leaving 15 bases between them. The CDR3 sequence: CASSPWEGPAFF. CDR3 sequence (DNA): TGTGCCAGCAGTCCCTGGGAGGGCCCGGCTTTCTTT.

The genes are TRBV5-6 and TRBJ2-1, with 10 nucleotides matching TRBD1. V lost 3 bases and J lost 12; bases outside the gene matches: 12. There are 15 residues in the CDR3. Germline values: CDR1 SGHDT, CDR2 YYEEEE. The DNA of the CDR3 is TGTGCCAGCAGCTCATTTTCCGGGACAGGGGAAGGGCAGTTCTTC. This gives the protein CASSSFSGTGEGQFF.

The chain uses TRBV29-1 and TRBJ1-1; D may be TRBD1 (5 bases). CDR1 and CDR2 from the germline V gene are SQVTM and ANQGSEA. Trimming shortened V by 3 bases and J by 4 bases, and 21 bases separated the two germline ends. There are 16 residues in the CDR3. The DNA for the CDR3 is TGCAGCGTTGAGAGTCCGGGGCTAAGGGGAGGCACTGAAGCTTTCTTT. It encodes CSVESPGLRGGTEAFF.

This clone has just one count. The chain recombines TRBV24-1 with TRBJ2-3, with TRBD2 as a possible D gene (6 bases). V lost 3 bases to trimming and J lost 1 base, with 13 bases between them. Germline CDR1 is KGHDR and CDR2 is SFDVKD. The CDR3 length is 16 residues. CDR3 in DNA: TGTGCCACCAGTGATGTTGGGGGGATCGGCACAGATACGCAGTATTTT. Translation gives CATSDVGGIGTDTQYF.

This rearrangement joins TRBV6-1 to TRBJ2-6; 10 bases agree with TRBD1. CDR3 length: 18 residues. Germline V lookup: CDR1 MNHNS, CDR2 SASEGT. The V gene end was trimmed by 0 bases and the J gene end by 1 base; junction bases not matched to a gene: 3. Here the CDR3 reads CASSEAGDRGSGANVLTF. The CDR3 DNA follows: TGTGCCAGCAGTGAAGCTGGGGACAGGGGATCTGGGGCCAACGTCCTGACTTTC.

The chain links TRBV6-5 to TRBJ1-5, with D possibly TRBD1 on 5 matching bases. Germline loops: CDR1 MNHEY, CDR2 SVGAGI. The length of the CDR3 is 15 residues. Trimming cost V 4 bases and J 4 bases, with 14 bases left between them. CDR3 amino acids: CASSWGRAENQPQHF. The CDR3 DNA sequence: TGTGCCAGCAGTTGGGGCCGGGCCGAGAATCAGCCCCAGCATTTT.